These 32 T cell receptor beta chains were all obtained from the same sample, sequenced in a study of a mutant IDH1 vaccine in newly diagnosed glioma. Libraries were prepared by immunoSEQ multiplex PCR; TCRdb keeps only in-frame clonotypes and omits some of them. The sample has some 25,000 clones; 65% to 85% are singletons. Sample time point: week 5, during vaccination. Alongside topical imiquimod, each dose of vaccine comprised 300 ug of mutant IDH1 20-mer peptide. For these receptors, no antigen is known. Sample: PBMCs, taken from a glioma patient whose treatment included an IDH1 peptide vaccine. The source is a man in his forties with glioma.

The chain has TRBV7-6 and TRBJ2-3; 9 bases match TRBD2. With 4 bases clipped from V and 4 bases from J, the junction kept 9 bases outside the gene matches. The CDR3 runs to 16 residues. Germline V gene lookup returns CDR1 SGHVS and CDR2 FNYEAQ. CDR3 coding DNA: TGTGCCAGCAGCTCCGGACTAGCGCCTGGTTCAGATACGCAGTATTTT. It specifies CASSSGLAPGSDTQYF.

The chain carries TRBV4-1 and TRBJ1-3; D is perhaps TRBD1 (6 bases). Deletions cut 4 bases from V and 4 bases from J, with 14 bases between. The length of the CDR3 is 15 residues. Germline CDR1 is MGHRA and CDR2 is YSYEKL. For the CDR3, the DNA is TGCGCCAGCAGCCGACTGGGGGCGAGGGGAAACACCATATATTTT. Its protein is CASSRLGARGNTIYF.

The chain couples TRBV27 to TRBJ2-7, with D tentatively TRBD1 (6 bases). The CDR3 is 13 residues long. The V and J ends lost 4 bases and 0 bases respectively, with 7 bases between them. Per the germline V gene, CDR1 is MNHEY and CDR2 is SMNVEV (reference sequence). For the CDR3, the DNA is TGTGCCAGCAGTTCAGGGGCCTCCTACGAGCAGTACTTC. Its protein is CASSSGASYEQYF.

The chain is built from TRBV2 and TRBJ2-2; D is perhaps TRBD2 (5 bases). V dropped 10 bases and J dropped 8 bases, with 11 bases sitting between them. The CDR3 consists of 11 residues. The germline gives CDR1 SNHLY, CDR2 FYNNEI. The CDR3 sequence is CAIISGGELFF. CDR3 nucleotide sequence: TGTGCCATCATCTCGGGGGGGGAGCTGTTTTTT.

The chain couples TRBV11-2 to TRBJ2-3; tentatively, D is TRBD2 (6 bases). Germline lookup yields CDR1 SGHAT and CDR2 FQNNGV. This CDR3 is 15 amino acids long. Trimming shortened V by 3 bases and J by 3 bases, and 13 bases separated the two germline ends. For the CDR3, the DNA is TGTGCCAGCAGCTTCGCGCGGGGTAGGACAGATACGCAGTATTTT. Translation: CASSFARGRTDTQYF.

CDR3: CASSLPPGSSYTGELFF. DNA for the CDR3: TGTGCCAGCAGCTTACCTCCGGGAAGTAGCTACACCGGGGAGCTGTTTTTT. The chain combines TRBV7-2 with TRBJ2-2; D is perhaps TRBD2 (5 bases). This CDR3 comprises 17 residues. V lost 2 bases and J 3 bases, leaving 16 bases between the germline ends. Germline V CDR1 and CDR2: SGHTA, FQGNSA.

A single count supports this clone. J is TRBJ2-1 and V is TRBV5-4; the D gene is possibly TRBD2 (6 bases). The germline CDR1 and CDR2 sequences are SGHNT and YYREEE (reference sequence). This CDR3 has 12 amino acids. V gave up 0 bases and J gave up 13 bases, with 11 bases separating them. The CDR3 reads CASSLAEGAQFF. In DNA, the CDR3 is TGTGCCAGCAGCTTGGCGGAGGGAGCCCAGTTCTTC.

V gene TRBV6-4 combines with J gene TRBJ2-1; 10 bases agree with TRBD2. Germline CDR1 and CDR2: MRHNA and SNTAGT. Losses at the gene ends were 10 bases for V and 10 bases for J; bases not matched to a gene: 13. The CDR3 has 14 residues. The CDR3: CATRRSGGGREQFF. CDR3 in DNA: TGTGCCACCAGGAGGAGCGGGGGGGGTAGAGAGCAGTTCTTC.

The chain links TRBV11-2 to TRBJ1-3; weak D call: TRBD1 (5 bases). The CDR3 spans 16 residues. V was cut by 1 base and J by 3 bases, with 13 bases left in between. From germline, CDR1 is SGHAT and CDR2 FQNNGV. The CDR3 spells CASSLVLGTVGNTIYF. The DNA of the CDR3 is TGTGCCAGCAGCTTAGTTCTGGGGACCGTTGGAAACACCATATATTTT.

This rearrangement joins TRBV6-6 to TRBJ1-5, with D unclear. CDR1 MNHNY and CDR2 SVGAGI come from the germline V gene (reference sequence). The CDR3 loop spans 12 amino acids. V lost 5 bases, J lost 5 bases, and 7 bases lay in between. CDR3 in amino acids: CASSLGDQPQHF. CDR3 in DNA: TGTGCCAGCAGTCTCGGGGATCAGCCCCAGCATTTT.

This rearrangement joins TRBV6-6 to TRBJ2-3, with 9 bases that match TRBD1. This CDR3 has 16 residues. Germline lookup yields CDR1 MNHNY and CDR2 SVGAGI (reference sequence). Unmatched junction bases numbered 8, after V lost 4 bases and J lost 3 bases. This CDR3 reads CASSWDRVRNTDTQYF. CDR3 bases: TGTGCCAGCAGTTGGGACAGGGTACGAAATACAGATACGCAGTATTTT.

CDR3 in DNA: TGTGCCAGCAGCTTACGAGGGGTGGGCTCTGGAAACACCATATATTTT. Translation: CASSLRGVGSGNTIYF. The chain recombines TRBV7-2 with TRBJ1-3, with D possibly matching TRBD1 (5 bases). Germline V lookup: CDR1 SGHTA, CDR2 FQGNSA. This CDR3 is 16 amino acids long. Trimming took 2 bases from V and 0 from J, leaving 11 bases between them.

The chain combines TRBV29-1 with TRBJ1-2; no reliable D call. From germline, CDR1 is SQVTM and CDR2 ANQGSEA. The CDR3 contains 13 residues. Between the trimmed V and J ends, which lost 2 bases and 5 bases, there was a span of 12 bases. The DNA for the CDR3 is TGCAGCGTTGAATGGGTAGACCCATATGGCTACACCTTC. Its protein product is CSVEWVDPYGYTF. The variable domain in full, with the rest retrieved from reference TRBV29-1 and TRBJ1-2, is SAVISQKPSRDICQRGTSLTIQCQVDSQVTMMFWYRQQPGQSLTLIATANQGSEATYESGFVIDKFPISRPNLTFSTLTVSNMSPEDSSIYLCSVEWVDPYGYTFGSGTRLTVV.

V is TRBV15 and J is TRBJ2-3; possibly TRBD2 for D (7 bases). The CDR3 has 15 amino acids. V lost 6 bases, J lost 2 bases, and 15 bases lay in between. Germline CDR1 reads LNHNV; CDR2 reads YYDKDF (reference sequence). CDR3: CATSTTAGATDTQYF. Here the CDR3 DNA reads TGTGCCACCAGTACCACGGCGGGGGCCACAGATACGCAGTATTTT.

This chain uses TRBV10-1 with TRBJ2-1; no reliable D call. Germline assignment: CDR1 WNHNN and CDR2 SYGVQD (reference sequence). The CDR3 is made up of 13 amino acids. V lost 3 bases, J lost 10 bases, and 13 bases lay in between. The CDR3 bases are TGCGCCAGCAGTGATTTTACCTTTGGAGAGCAGTTCTTC. Its protein product is CASSDFTFGEQFF.

The chain is built from TRBV7-2 and TRBJ2-2, with unresolved D. The CDR3 runs 13 residues. Trimming pared 2 bases from V and 3 bases from J, leaving 4 bases between. The germline CDR1 and CDR2 sequences are SGHTA and FQGNSA. CDR3 loop: CASSLSHTGELFF. CDR3 in DNA: TGTGCCAGCAGCTTATCCCACACCGGGGAGCTGTTTTTT.

The chain uses TRBV5-5 and TRBJ2-1; 9 bases line up with TRBD2. The CDR3 runs to 13 residues. V shed 2 bases and J 6 bases; nucleotides not matched to a gene: 0. The V gene's germline CDR1 is SGHKS and CDR2 YYEKEE (reference sequence). The CDR3 here is CASSFSGSNEQFF. The DNA for the CDR3 is TGTGCCAGCAGCTTTAGCGGGAGCAATGAGCAGTTCTTC.

There are a few counts of this clone. The chain links TRBV14 to TRBJ1-1; maybe TRBD1 (5 bases). V lost 0 bases and J lost 6, with 14 bases in between. Germline CDR1 is SGHDN and CDR2 is FVKESK. This CDR3 has 15 amino acids. The CDR3 DNA reads TGTGCCAGCAGCCAAGATAGTCAGGGAAGGGCTGAAGCTTTCTTT. Translation: CASSQDSQGRAEAFF.

V is TRBV27 and J is TRBJ1-2; the D is unclear. The CDR3 spans 14 residues. The germline V gene has CDR1 MNHEY and CDR2 SMNVEV (reference sequence). Between the trimmed V and J ends, which lost 4 bases and 2 bases, there was a span of 11 bases. For the CDR3, the DNA is TGTGCCAGCAGTTCCCTCGGGTCAAACTATGGCTACACCTTC. This encodes CASSSLGSNYGYTF.

For the CDR3, the DNA is TGTGCCAGCAGTTACTCGGGAGAAGATATGGGCTACACCTTC. Its protein product is CASSYSGEDMGYTF. The chain recombines TRBV6-5 with TRBJ1-2; D remains unclear. The length of the CDR3 is 14 residues. Trimming pared 0 bases from V and 8 bases from J, leaving 13 bases between. The germline CDR1 and CDR2 sequences are MNHEY and SVGAGI.

This chain links TRBV27 with TRBJ2-7, with 8 bases lining up with TRBD1. J gave up 1 base and V 5 bases, and 4 bases lay outside the gene matches. CDR1 is MNHEY, CDR2 SMNVEV, per germline (reference sequence). This CDR3 is built from 14 residues. CDR3 in DNA: TGTGCCAGCAGTCGCGGACAGGGTTCCTACGAGCAGTACTTC. The encoded protein is CASSRGQGSYEQYF.

The chain employs TRBV19 and TRBJ2-3; D not resolved. Between the trimmed V and J ends, which lost 2 bases and 3 bases, there was a span of 9 bases. CDR3 length equals 14 residues. Germline CDR1 LNHDA, CDR2 SQIVND (reference sequence). For the CDR3, the DNA is TGTGCCAGTAGTATAATGAGTACGACAGATACGCAGTATTTT. Amino acids: CASSIMSTTDTQYF.

The chain combines TRBV15 with TRBJ2-1; 7 bases agree with TRBD2. After removal of 2 bases from V and 7 bases from J, the junction contained 14 bases not matched to a gene. The germline V gene encodes CDR1 LNHNV and CDR2 YYDKDF (reference sequence). The CDR3 covers 17 residues. CDR3 nucleotide sequence: TGTGCCACCAGCAGACCTCGTGGGCGGGAGAAACGTAATGAGCAGTTCTTC. Amino acid sequence: CATSRPRGREKRNEQFF.

This clone came up a few times. The V and J genes are TRBV5-1 and TRBJ2-3, with D possibly called TRBD1 or TRBD2 (5 bases each). The CDR3 runs to 13 residues. Per germline, CDR1 SGHRS and CDR2 YFSETQ. Trimming left V 9 bases short and J 5 bases short, with 16 bases between. CDR3: CATRPGPRDTQYF. Written as DNA, the CDR3 is TGCGCCACCCGTCCGGGGCCGAGAGATACGCAGTATTTT.

V usage is TRBV19 and J usage is TRBJ1-2; the D gene is possibly TRBD1 (5 bases). The CDR3 extends over 13 amino acids. CDR1 and CDR2 from the germline V gene are LNHDA and SQIVND (reference sequence). V lost 9 bases and J 2 bases, leaving 13 bases between the germline ends. In DNA form, the CDR3 reads TGTGCCAGCGTATCGTCAGGGAACTATGGCTACACCTTC. It encodes CASVSSGNYGYTF.

The genes are TRBV4-3 and TRBJ2-1, with D possibly TRBD2 on 7 matching bases. V was trimmed by 4 bases and J by 2 bases, leaving 15 bases between them. In germline, CDR1 is LGHNA, CDR2 YSLEER. This CDR3 region has 16 residues. In nucleotides, the CDR3 is TGCGCCAGCAGCCGAGGGGGACTACCGACCTACAATGAGCAGTTCTTC. It is translated as CASSRGGLPTYNEQFF.

V usage is TRBV2 and J usage is TRBJ2-1, with D uncertain. CDR1 and CDR2 from the germline V gene are SNHLY and FYNNEI. The length of the CDR3 is 14 residues. With 4 bases removed from V and 6 bases from J, the gap between germline ends came to 13 bases. CDR3 loop: CASSVRVSVNEQFF. The CDR3 coding sequence is TGTGCCAGCAGTGTTAGGGTATCTGTCAATGAGCAGTTCTTC.

This chain links TRBV6-5 with TRBJ1-1; D unresolved. CDR1 is MNHEY and CDR2 is SVGAGI in the germline V gene. CDR3 length: 11 amino acids. Trimming left V 6 bases short and J 8 bases short, with 10 bases between. This CDR3 reads CASSRVEEAFF. The CDR3 DNA sequence: TGTGCCAGCAGCCGAGTGGAGGAAGCTTTCTTT.

By sample fraction, this clone is medium-sized. The chain combines TRBV5-1 with TRBJ2-1; 7 bases are shared with TRBD1. This CDR3 has 19 residues. V lost 0 bases to trimming and J lost 8 bases; unmatched junction nucleotides: 20. Germline CDR1 reads SGHRS; CDR2 reads YFSETQ. CDR3 region: CASSLDSSEGTVRLDEQFF. The CDR3 DNA sequence: TGCGCCAGCAGCTTGGATAGTTCAGAGGGGACAGTACGGTTGGATGAGCAGTTCTTC.

J is TRBJ2-1 and V is TRBV19, with 7 bases aligning to TRBD2. The CDR3 spans 14 residues. Looked up from germline, CDR1 is LNHDA and CDR2 is SQIVND (reference sequence). V lost 5 bases and J lost 7; bases outside the gene matches: 8. The DNA of the CDR3 is TGTGCCAGTAGTGCGAGCGGGATATCGAATGAGCAGTTCTTC. It codes for CASSASGISNEQFF.

This chain joins TRBV4-1 and TRBJ2-5; the D gene is possibly TRBD1 (5 bases). Judging by the DNA end, TRBJ2-7 fits better; the J call may be wrong. The CDR3 length is 12 residues. Germline CDR1 reads MGHRA; CDR2 reads YSYEKL. CDR3 DNA: TGCGCCAGCAAGTCCGCAGGGCCCGAGCAGTACTTC. Protein: CASKSAGPEQYF.

The chain links TRBV10-1 to TRBJ2-2; 10 bases fit TRBD2. The J segment lost 6 bases and the V segment lost 10 bases, leaving 8 bases of the junction unmatched. The CDR3 runs to 14 residues. CDR1 is WNHNN and CDR2 is SYGVQD in the germline V gene (reference sequence). Here the CDR3 reads CATPSGRIPGELFF. Here the CDR3 DNA reads TGCGCCACCCCTAGCGGGAGAATCCCCGGGGAGCTGTTTTTT.